The 20 T cell receptor beta chains presented below share a single source sample, sequenced in a study. One entry per CDR3 protein results from TCRdb running MiXCR on the reads. The sample contains over a thousand distinct CDR3 sequences, approximately 18% of which appear only once. The sequenced sample was CD8+ T cells (not recorded whether cultured). The receptors were sampled from a female donor.

This clonotype is categorized as large. The chain employs TRBV2 and TRBJ2-5; D is possibly TRBD2 (5 bases). V gave up 0 bases and J gave up 4 bases, with 9 bases separating them. There are 14 residues in the CDR3. CDR1 and CDR2 from the germline V gene are SNHLY and FYNNEI. The CDR3 sequence is CASSEARDGETQYF. The CDR3 nucleotides are TGTGCCAGCAGTGAAGCTCGGGATGGAGAGACCCAGTACTTC.

Remarks on this clonotype: One base away lies a much larger clone, so this may be a sequencing read error. V gene TRBV5-6 combines with J gene TRBJ2-3, with D possibly matching TRBD1 (7 bases). The CDR3 covers 17 residues. The germline V gene has CDR1 SGHDT and CDR2 YYEEEE. CDR3 sequence: CASGLVAGQIITDTQYF. The CDR3 bases are TGTGCCAGCGGCTTGGTTGCGGGACAGATAATCACAGATACGCAGTATTTT.

This clonotype ranks as medium-sized. The V and J genes are TRBV20-1 and TRBJ1-5; 7 positions agree with TRBD1. The trim removed 0 bases at V and 5 bases at J, leaving 16 bases unmatched. The CDR3 totals 18 residues. Looked up from germline, CDR1 is DFQATT and CDR2 is SNEGSKA (reference sequence). CDR3 in DNA: TGCAGTGCTAGAGATCCGCAGACCGGGACAGATTTCTATCAGCCCCAGCATTTT. It is translated as CSARDPQTGTDFYQPQHF.

By share of the sample, this clonotype is medium-sized. This chain links TRBV12-3 or TRBV12-4 with TRBJ2-1; 9 positions match TRBD1. This CDR3 contains 15 residues. After removal of 5 bases from V and 6 bases from J, the junction contained 8 bases not matched to a gene. CDR3 region: CASSPTGGTGNEQFF. CDR3 bases: TGTGCCAGCAGTCCGACAGGGGGGACGGGCAATGAGCAGTTCTTC.

This clonotype rates as medium-sized. The CDR3 sequence is CSASRRGVQMNTEAFF. The CDR3 nucleotides read TGCAGTGCCTCGCGTAGAGGGGTGCAAATGAACACTGAAGCTTTCTTT. V and J are TRBV20-1 and TRBJ1-1; maybe TRBD1 (5 bases). The V end was cut by 6 bases, the J end by 0 bases, with 20 bases between. The CDR3 runs 16 residues. CDR1 and CDR2 from the germline V gene are DFQATT and SNEGSKA (reference sequence).

Regarding this clonotype: A much larger clone differs from this one at a single base, so this may be a read error. This chain links TRBV20-1 with TRBJ2-7; D remains ambiguous. Germline V lookup: CDR1 DFQATT, CDR2 SNEGSKA (reference sequence). The CDR3 covers 13 residues. The CDR3 reads CSASGSYSYGQYF. CDR3 coding DNA: TGCAGTGCTAGTGGCAGCTACTCCTACGGGCAGTACTTC.

This clonotype is termed medium-sized. V usage is TRBV4-2 and J usage is TRBJ2-7; tentative D call: TRBD1 (5 bases). V gave up 3 bases and J gave up 2 bases, with 14 bases separating them. CDR3 length: 15 residues. The germline gives CDR1 LGHNA, CDR2 YNFKEQ. CDR3 protein: CASSQEQAEPYEQYF. CDR3 DNA sequence: TGTGCCAGCAGCCAGGAACAGGCCGAACCCTACGAGCAGTACTTC.

This clonotype is classed as medium-sized (0.01 to 0.1%). V is TRBV2 and J is TRBJ2-5; D uncertain. This CDR3 is 15 amino acids long. V lost 0 bases, J lost 1 base, and 9 bases lay in between. Germline CDR1 SNHLY, CDR2 FYNNEI. The CDR3 nucleotides read TGTGCCAGCAGTGAAGCGCGATCTCTCCAAGAGACCCAGTACTTC. The encoded protein is CASSEARSLQETQYF.

By frequency in the sample, this clonotype is large. The chain carries TRBV7-6 and TRBJ2-7; D is perhaps TRBD2 (5 bases). The CDR3 is made up of 14 amino acids. Per germline, CDR1 SGHVS and CDR2 FNYEAQ. Trimming left V 5 bases short and J 2 bases short, with 13 bases between. The CDR3 region is CASSVDWNAYEQYF. DNA of the CDR3: TGTGCCAGCAGCGTGGACTGGAACGCCTACGAGCAGTACTTC. Full variable domain (rest looked up from reference TRBV7-6 and TRBJ2-7): GAGVSQSPRYKVTKRGQDVALRCDPISGHVSLYWYRQALGQGPEFLTYFNYEAQQDKSGLPNDRFSAERPEGSISTLTIQRTEQRDSAMYRCASSVDWNAYEQYFGPGTRLTVT.

Within the sample, this clonotype is medium-sized. The V and J genes are TRBV6-2 or TRBV6-3 and TRBJ1-4; a weak D match, TRBD1 (5 bases). V lost 2 bases, J lost 2 bases, and 15 bases lay in between. Per the germline V gene, CDR1 is MNHEY and CDR2 is SVGEGT. This CDR3 region has 17 residues. This CDR3 reads CASSYVARVRTNEKLFF. The CDR3 region has the DNA TGTGCCAGCAGTTACGTCGCCAGGGTGAGGACTAATGAAAAACTGTTTTTT.

By frequency in the sample, this clonotype is medium-sized. Since a much larger clone is just one base distant, this may be a read error. The V and J genes are TRBV20-1 and TRBJ2-5; maybe TRBD2 (6 bases). The CDR3 is 11 residues long. Per the germline V gene, CDR1 is DFQATT and CDR2 is SNEGSKA (reference sequence). DNA of the CDR3: TGCAGCGGTAGCTTAGGGGAGGCCCAGTACTTC. Its protein product is CSGSLGEAQYF.

This clonotype has just a few counts. Being one base from a much bigger clone, this may be a read error. This rearrangement joins TRBV20-1 to TRBJ1-2; D uncertain. Germline values: CDR1 DFQATT, CDR2 SNEGSKA (reference sequence). The CDR3 runs 10 residues. The chain's CDR3 is CSARVYGCTF. The DNA of the CDR3 is TGCAGTGCTAGAGTCTATGGCTGCACCTTC.

V and J are TRBV13 and TRBJ1-1, with a weak D call TRBD1 (6 bases). V lost 4 bases, J lost 8 bases, and 20 bases lay in between. The CDR3 contains 15 residues. Germline CDR1 reads PRHDT; CDR2 reads FYEKMQ (reference sequence). The CDR3 DNA is TGTGCCAGCAGCTCCGTCACAGGGACCCCCTTGGAAGCTTTCTTT. Amino acid sequence: CASSSVTGTPLEAFF.

By sample share, this clonotype is large. The chain has TRBV27 and TRBJ2-2; a weak D match, TRBD1 (6 bases). CDR3 size: 12 residues. Germline V CDR1 and CDR2: MNHEY, SMNVEV (reference sequence). The germline V and J ends were trimmed by 7 bases and 7 bases, with 10 bases remaining between them. The CDR3 DNA reads TGTGCCAGCACTAAAGGGGGCGGGGAGCTGTTTTTT. It translates to CASTKGGGELFF.

Concerning this clonotype: A much larger clone lies one base from this, so it may be a read error. This chain links TRBV25-1 with TRBJ2-5, with D perhaps TRBD1 (6 bases). Germline V lookup: CDR1 MGHDK, CDR2 SYGVNS. The CDR3 is made up of 15 amino acids. The CDR3 sequence is CASRDGGQIGETQHF. The CDR3 bases are TGTGCCAGCAGAGACGGAGGACAGATCGGCGAGACCCAGCACTTC. Using reference TRBV25-1 and TRBJ2-5 for the parts outside the CDR3, the full variable domain is EADIYQTPRYLVIGTGKKITLECSQTMGHDKMYWYQQDPGMELHLIHYSYGVNSTEKGDLSSESTVSRIRTEHFPLTLESARPSHTSQYLCASRDGGQIGETQHFGPGTRLLVL.

Judged by abundance, this clonotype is medium-sized. The chain recombines TRBV19 with TRBJ1-5; 8 positions agree with TRBD1. The germline CDR1 and CDR2 sequences are LNHDA and SQIVND (reference sequence). The junction had 9 bases not matched to a gene; V was cut back by 10 bases and J by 4 bases. The CDR3 extends over 14 amino acids. The CDR3 DNA follows: TGTGCCAATGACAGGGGAGCCCCAAATCAGCCCCAGCATTTT. This translates into CANDRGAPNQPQHF.

This clonotype is medium-sized (0.01 to 0.1%). The chain has TRBV12-3 or TRBV12-4 and TRBJ1-2; tentatively, D is TRBD1 (5 bases). The CDR3 runs to 13 residues. V was clipped by 3 bases and J by 5 bases, with 10 bases between them. CDR3 nucleotide sequence: TGTGCCAGCAGTTTGGGGACGGAGTATGGCTACACCTTC. Translating gives CASSLGTEYGYTF.

Details on this clonotype: Just one base apart from a much larger clone, this may be a read error. The chain has TRBV12-3 or TRBV12-4 and TRBJ2-5; D is uncertain. V shed 1 base and J shed 7 bases, with 13 bases lying between them. The CDR3 length is 14 residues. The CDR3 reads CASSLERRIGTQYF. The DNA for the CDR3 is TGTGCCAGCAGTTTAGAGCGACGGATCGGGACCCAGTACTTC.

By sample fraction, this clonotype is medium-sized (0.01 to 0.1%). The chain recombines TRBV15 with TRBJ1-6; D is undetermined. This CDR3 has 12 amino acids. In germline, CDR1 is LNHNV, CDR2 YYDKDF (reference sequence). V lost 4 bases and J 9 bases, leaving 7 bases between the germline ends. Here the CDR3 reads CATSIDTSPLHF. CDR3 coding DNA: TGTGCCACCAGCATCGACACTTCACCCCTCCACTTT.

This clonotype is labeled as medium-sized. This CDR3 is CASRDVSGTPGSGEQFF. CDR3 DNA sequence: TGTGCCAGCAGGGATGTGAGTGGGACCCCAGGGTCGGGTGAGCAGTTCTTC. This chain joins TRBV28 and TRBJ2-1; D possibly uses TRBD1 or TRBD2 (5 bases each). V was pared by 6 bases and J by 9 bases, with 27 bases between. The germline CDR1 and CDR2 sequences are MDHEN and SYDVKM. This CDR3 spans 17 amino acids.